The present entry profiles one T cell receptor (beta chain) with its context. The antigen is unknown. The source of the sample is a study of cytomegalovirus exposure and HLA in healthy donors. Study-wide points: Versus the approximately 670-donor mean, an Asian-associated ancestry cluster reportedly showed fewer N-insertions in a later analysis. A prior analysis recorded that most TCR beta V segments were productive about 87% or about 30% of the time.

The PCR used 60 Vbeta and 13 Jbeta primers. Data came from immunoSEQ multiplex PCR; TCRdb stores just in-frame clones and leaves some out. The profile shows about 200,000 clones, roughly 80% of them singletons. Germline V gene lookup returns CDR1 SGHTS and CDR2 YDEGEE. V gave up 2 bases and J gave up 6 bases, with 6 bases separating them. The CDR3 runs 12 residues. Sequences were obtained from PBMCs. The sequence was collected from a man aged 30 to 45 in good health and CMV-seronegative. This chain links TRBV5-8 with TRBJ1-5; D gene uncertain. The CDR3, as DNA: TGTGCCAGCAGCTTCGGAGGTCAGCCCCAGCATTTT. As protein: CASSFGGQPQHF.